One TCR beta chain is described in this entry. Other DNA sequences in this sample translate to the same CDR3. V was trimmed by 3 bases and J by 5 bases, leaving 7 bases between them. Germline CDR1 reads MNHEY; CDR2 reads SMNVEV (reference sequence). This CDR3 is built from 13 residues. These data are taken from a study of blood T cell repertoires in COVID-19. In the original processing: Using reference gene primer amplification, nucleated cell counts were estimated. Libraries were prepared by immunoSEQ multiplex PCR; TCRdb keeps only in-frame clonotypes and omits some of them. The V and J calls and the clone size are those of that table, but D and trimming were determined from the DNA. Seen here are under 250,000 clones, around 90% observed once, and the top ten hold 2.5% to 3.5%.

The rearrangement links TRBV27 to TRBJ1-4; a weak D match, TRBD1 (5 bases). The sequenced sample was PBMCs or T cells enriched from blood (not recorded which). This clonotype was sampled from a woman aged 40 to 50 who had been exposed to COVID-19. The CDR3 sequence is CASSFGGNEKLFF. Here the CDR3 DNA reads TGTGCCAGCAGTTTCGGGGGGAATGAAAAACTGTTTTTT.